This is a list of T cell receptor beta chains from one sample in a study of blood T cell repertoires in COVID-19. Profiling relied on immunoSEQ multiplex PCR, and the TCRdb table lists in-frame clones only, not all of them. There are about 200,000 clones in the sample; 84% occur only once, and over 6% lies in the top ten. The sequenced material came from peripheral blood. The receptors were sampled from a woman aged 80 or over with COVID-19, enrolled during active disease. Each CDR3 is given with its conserved first and last residue. Each record gives: J gene, clone size, V gene, D gene, CDR3 length, CDR3 protein, CDR3 DNA. The D gene is left open where the match is weak. Expanded clones are given a class, and other clones once, few, many or no size at all.

>TRBJ1-5|once|TRBV19|NA|16
CASREKAWDYNQPQHF
TGTGCCAGTAGGGAGAAGGCGTGGGACTACAATCAGCCCCAGCATTTT
>TRBJ2-6|NA|TRBV2|NA|15
CASSEHRSGANVLTF
TGTGCCAGCAGTGAGCACAGATCTGGGGCCAACGTCCTGACTTTC
>TRBJ1-5|NA|TRBV20-1|TRBD1|14
CSATDRGYNQPQHF
TGCAGTGCTACTGACAGGGGATACAATCAGCCCCAGCATTTT
>TRBJ1-6|NA|TRBV9|TRBD1|15
CASSAGQALNSPLHF
TGTGCCAGCAGCGCTGGACAGGCCCTTAATTCACCCCTCCACTTT
>TRBJ1-2|NA|TRBV18|NA|15
CASSLDVQGNYGYTF
TGTGCCAGCTCCCTGGACGTTCAGGGTAACTATGGCTACACCTTC
>TRBJ2-1|NA|TRBV5-1|TRBD2|15
CASSVVAGAYNEQFF
TGCGCCAGCAGCGTGGTAGCGGGAGCATACAATGAGCAGTTCTTC
>TRBJ1-5|NA|TRBV24-1|NA|13
CATQGSFNQPQHF
TGTGCCACCCAGGGGAGCTTCAATCAGCCCCAGCATTTT
>TRBJ1-5|once|TRBV7-8|NA|13
CASSTGGNQPQHF
TGTGCCAGCAGCACGGGAGGGAATCAGCCCCAGCATTTT
>TRBJ2-7|NA|TRBV5-1|NA|14
CASSLDTHSYEQYF
TGCGCCAGCAGCTTGGACACCCACTCCTACGAGCAGTACTTC
>TRBJ2-3|NA|TRBV19|TRBD2|18
CASSSGFAAGGKRDTQYF
TGTGCCAGTAGTAGTGGGTTCGCGGCGGGGGGGAAAAGAGATACGCAGTATTTT
>TRBJ2-2|few|TRBV6-6|TRBD2|15
CASTRLAGVTGELFF
TGTGCCAGCACCAGACTAGCGGGGGTCACCGGGGAGCTGTTTTTT
>TRBJ2-2|NA|TRBV3-1/TRBV3-2|TRBD2|17
CASSHLAGGLFGGELFF
TGTGCCAGCAGCCACCTAGCGGGGGGGCTCTTTGGCGGGGAGCTGTTTTTT
>TRBJ2-3|NA|TRBV29-1|TRBD2|15
CSVWGAGNRTDTQYF
TGCAGCGTTTGGGGAGCGGGGAACCGCACAGATACGCAGTATTTT
>TRBJ2-4|once|TRBV27|TRBD2|14
CASSWRGGKNIQYF
TGTGCCAGCAGTTGGCGGGGGGGTAAAAACATTCAGTACTTC
>TRBJ1-2|once|TRBV9|NA|14
CASSVDAGARGYTF
TGTGCCAGCAGCGTTGATGCGGGGGCCCGTGGCTACACCTTC
>TRBJ1-5|NA|TRBV15|NA|15
CATSRVTTDHQPQHF
TGTGCCACCAGCAGAGTCACAACAGACCATCAGCCCCAGCATTTT
>TRBJ2-5|NA|TRBV5-4|TRBD2|15
CASSWAGGGEETQYF
TGTGCCAGCAGCTGGGCCGGGGGAGGGGAAGAGACCCAGTACTTC
>TRBJ2-3|NA|TRBV9|NA|13
CASSTGAPDTQYF
TGTGCCAGCTCGACTGGGGCACCAGATACGCAGTATTTT
>TRBJ2-3|NA|TRBV7-6|TRBD2|15
CASSQTSGSPDTQYF
TGTGCCAGCAGCCAAACTAGCGGGAGCCCAGATACGCAGTATTTT
>TRBJ2-3|NA|TRBV5-4|TRBD2|18
CASSLGGTSGSGVDTQYF
TGTGCCAGCAGCTTGGGTGGGACTAGCGGGAGTGGTGTAGATACGCAGTATTTT
>TRBJ2-5|NA|TRBV4-1|NA|15
CASSQEGLHQETQYF
TGCGCCAGCAGCCAAGAGGGACTCCACCAAGAGACCCAGTACTTC
>TRBJ1-2|NA|TRBV19|TRBD1|14
CASRQGQGNYGYTF
TGTGCCAGTAGACAAGGACAGGGGAACTATGGCTACACCTTC
>TRBJ2-1|NA|TRBV10-2|TRBD2|16
CASSEVLGLDSPEQFF
TGCGCCAGCAGTGAAGTTTTGGGACTAGATTCCCCTGAGCAGTTCTTC
>TRBJ1-4|NA|TRBV27|NA|14
CASSLLGGKVGLFF
TGTGCCAGCAGCCTCCTAGGCGGGAAAGTAGGACTGTTTTTT
>TRBJ2-7|few|TRBV18|TRBD2|15
CASSPPSRGGYEQYF
TGTGCCAGCTCACCACCTTCTCGGGGGGGCTACGAGCAGTACTTC